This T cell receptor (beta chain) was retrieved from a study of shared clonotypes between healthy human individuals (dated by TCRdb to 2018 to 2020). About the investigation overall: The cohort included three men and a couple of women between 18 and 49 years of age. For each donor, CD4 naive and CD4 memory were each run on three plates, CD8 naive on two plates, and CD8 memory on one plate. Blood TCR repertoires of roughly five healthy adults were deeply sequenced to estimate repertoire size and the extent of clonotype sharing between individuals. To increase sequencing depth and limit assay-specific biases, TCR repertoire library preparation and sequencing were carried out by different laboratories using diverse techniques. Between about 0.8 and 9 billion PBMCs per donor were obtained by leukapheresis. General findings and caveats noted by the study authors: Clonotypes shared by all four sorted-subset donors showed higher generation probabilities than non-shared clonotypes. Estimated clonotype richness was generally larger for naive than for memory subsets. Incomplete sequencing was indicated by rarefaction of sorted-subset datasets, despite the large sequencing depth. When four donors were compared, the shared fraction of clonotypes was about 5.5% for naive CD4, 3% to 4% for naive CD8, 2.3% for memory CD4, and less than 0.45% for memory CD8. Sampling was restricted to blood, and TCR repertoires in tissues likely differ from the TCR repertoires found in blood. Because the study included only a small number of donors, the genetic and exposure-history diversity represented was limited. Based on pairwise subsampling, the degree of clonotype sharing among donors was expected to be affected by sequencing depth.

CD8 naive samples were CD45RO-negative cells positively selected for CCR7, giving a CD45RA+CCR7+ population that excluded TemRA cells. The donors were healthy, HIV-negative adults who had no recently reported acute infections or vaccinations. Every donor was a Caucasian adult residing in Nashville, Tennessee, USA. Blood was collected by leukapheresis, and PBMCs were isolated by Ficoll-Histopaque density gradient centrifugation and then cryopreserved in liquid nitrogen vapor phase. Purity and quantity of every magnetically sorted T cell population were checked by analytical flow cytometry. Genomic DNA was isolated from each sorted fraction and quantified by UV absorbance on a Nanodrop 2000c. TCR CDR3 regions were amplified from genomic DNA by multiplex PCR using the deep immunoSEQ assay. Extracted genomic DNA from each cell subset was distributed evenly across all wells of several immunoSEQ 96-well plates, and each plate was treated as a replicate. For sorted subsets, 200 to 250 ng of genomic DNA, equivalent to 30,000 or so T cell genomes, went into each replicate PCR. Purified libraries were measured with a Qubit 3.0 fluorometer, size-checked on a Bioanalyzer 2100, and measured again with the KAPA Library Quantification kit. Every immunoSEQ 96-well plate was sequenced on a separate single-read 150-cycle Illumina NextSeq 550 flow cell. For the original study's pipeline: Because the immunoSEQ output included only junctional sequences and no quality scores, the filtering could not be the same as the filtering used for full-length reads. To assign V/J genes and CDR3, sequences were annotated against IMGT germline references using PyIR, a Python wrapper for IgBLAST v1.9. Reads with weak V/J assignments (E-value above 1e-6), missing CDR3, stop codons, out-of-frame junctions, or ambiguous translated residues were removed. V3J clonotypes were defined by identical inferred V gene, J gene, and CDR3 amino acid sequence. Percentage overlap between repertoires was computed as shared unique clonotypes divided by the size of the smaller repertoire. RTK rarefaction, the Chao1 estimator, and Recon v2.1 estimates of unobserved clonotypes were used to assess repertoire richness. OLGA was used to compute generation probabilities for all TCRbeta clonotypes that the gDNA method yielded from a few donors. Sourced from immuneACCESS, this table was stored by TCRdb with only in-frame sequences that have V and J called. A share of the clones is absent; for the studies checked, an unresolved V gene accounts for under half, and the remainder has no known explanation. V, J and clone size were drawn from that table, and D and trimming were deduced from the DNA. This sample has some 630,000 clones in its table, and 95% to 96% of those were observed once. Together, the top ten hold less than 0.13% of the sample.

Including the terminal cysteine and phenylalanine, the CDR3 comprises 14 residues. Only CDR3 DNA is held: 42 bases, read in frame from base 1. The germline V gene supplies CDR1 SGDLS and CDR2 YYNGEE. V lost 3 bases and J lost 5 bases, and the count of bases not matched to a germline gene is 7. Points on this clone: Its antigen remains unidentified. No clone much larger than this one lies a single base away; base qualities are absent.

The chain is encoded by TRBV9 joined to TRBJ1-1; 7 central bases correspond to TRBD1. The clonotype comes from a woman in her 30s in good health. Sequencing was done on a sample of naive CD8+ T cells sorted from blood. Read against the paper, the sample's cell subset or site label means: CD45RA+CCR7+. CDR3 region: CASSGRGLETEAFF. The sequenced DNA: TGTGCCAGCAGCGGAAGGGGGCTCGAGACTGAAGCTTTCTTT.